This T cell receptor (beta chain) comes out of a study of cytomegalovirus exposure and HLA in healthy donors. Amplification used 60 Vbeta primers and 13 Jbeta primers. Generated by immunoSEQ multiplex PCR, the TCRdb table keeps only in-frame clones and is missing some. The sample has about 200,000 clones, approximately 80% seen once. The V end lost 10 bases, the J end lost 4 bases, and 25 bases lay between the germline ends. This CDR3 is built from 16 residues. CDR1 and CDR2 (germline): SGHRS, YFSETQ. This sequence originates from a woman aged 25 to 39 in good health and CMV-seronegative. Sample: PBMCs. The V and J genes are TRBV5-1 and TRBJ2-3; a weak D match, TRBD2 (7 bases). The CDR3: CACNRGRGRVADTQYF. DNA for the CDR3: TGCGCCTGCAACCGGGGGCGGGGGAGGGTCGCAGATACGCAGTATTTT.